This T cell receptor beta chain was documented in a study of T cell repertoires in cytomegalovirus infection. About the study: Public signatures in TCR beta pointed to CMV infection and matching HLA type.

TCRdb ran MiXCR on the reads and lists one entry per CDR3 protein. The data show about 700,000 distinct CDR3 sequences, with roughly 36% seen just once and 15% to 20% held by the top ten. Germline V gene sequence: CDR1 SNHLY, CDR2 FYNNEI. The CDR3 is 13 amino acids. Deletions cut 9 bases from V and 2 bases from J, with 13 bases between. In its sample, this clonotype was seen a few times. No antigen is known for it. The rearrangement joins TRBV2 to TRBJ2-5; D unresolved. The material sequenced was cultured PBMCs, taken from culture after CMV antigen stimulation. The receptor comes from a human donor in good health (CMV status not recorded). Some clones in this sample may be carry-over from other donors' samples. This CDR3 is CASTDLGQETQYF. CDR3 DNA sequence: TGTGCCAGTACTGACCTGGGACAAGAGACCCAGTACTTC.